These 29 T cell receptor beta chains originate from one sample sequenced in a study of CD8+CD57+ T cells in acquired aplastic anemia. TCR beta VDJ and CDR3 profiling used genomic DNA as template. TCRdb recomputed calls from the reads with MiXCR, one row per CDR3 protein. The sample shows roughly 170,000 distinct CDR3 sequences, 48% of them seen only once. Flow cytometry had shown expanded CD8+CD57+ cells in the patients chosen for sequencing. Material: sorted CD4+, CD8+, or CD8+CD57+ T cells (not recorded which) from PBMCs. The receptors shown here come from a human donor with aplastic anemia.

The CDR3 here is CASTITPGGLEQYF. The DNA for the CDR3 is TGCGCCAGCACCATCACCCCGGGAGGCCTCGAGCAGTACTTC. The rearrangement joins TRBV5-1 to TRBJ2-7; 7 bases are a match to TRBD2. The germline V gene encodes CDR1 SGHRS and CDR2 YFSETQ. The CDR3 totals 14 residues. V lost 6 bases to trimming and J lost 6 bases; unmatched junction nucleotides: 12.

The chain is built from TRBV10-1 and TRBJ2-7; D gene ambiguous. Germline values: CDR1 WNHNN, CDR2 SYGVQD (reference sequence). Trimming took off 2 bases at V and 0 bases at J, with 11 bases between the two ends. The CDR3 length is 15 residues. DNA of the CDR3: TGCGCCAGCAGTGAGAACTTACTCTGCTCCTACGAGCAGTACTTC. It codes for CASSENLLCSYEQYF.

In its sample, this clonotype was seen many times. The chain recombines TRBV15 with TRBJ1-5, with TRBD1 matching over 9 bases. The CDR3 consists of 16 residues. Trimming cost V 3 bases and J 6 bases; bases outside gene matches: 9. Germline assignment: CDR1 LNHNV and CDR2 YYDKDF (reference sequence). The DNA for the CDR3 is TGTGCCACCAGCAGGGGGACAGGGCGAGTAAGTCAGCCCCAGCATTTT. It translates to CATSRGTGRVSQPQHF.

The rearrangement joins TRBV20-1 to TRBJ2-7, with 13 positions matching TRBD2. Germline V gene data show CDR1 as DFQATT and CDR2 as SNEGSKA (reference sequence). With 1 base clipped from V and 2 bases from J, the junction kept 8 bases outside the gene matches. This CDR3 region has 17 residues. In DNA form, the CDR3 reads TGCAGTGCTAGAGTCCCTTTACTAGCGGGGGGGCCCTACGAGCAGTACTTC. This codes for CSARVPLLAGGPYEQYF.

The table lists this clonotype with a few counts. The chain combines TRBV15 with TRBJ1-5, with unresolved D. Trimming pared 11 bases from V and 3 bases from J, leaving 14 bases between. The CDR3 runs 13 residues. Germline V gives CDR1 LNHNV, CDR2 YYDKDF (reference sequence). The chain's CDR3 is CASGVNLNQPQHF. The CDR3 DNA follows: TGTGCCTCCGGGGTAAACCTCAATCAGCCCCAGCATTTT.

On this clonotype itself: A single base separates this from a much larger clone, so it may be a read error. The DNA of the CDR3 is TGTGCCAGCAGGGTGACACTCGGGGGGGAGCAGTGCTTC. Its translation: CASRVTLGGEQCF. The chain recombines TRBV6-1 with TRBJ2-7; 8 nucleotides align to TRBD2. Germline V gene sequence: CDR1 MNHNS, CDR2 SASEGT. The CDR3 length is 13 residues.

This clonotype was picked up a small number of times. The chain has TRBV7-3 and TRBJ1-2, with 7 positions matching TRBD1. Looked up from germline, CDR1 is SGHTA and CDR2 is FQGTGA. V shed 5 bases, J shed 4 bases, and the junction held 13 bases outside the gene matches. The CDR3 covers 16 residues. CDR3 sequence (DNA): TGTGCCAGCAGCCCCCCCCAAGCGGGACAGCTCTATGGCTACACCTTC. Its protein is CASSPPQAGQLYGYTF.

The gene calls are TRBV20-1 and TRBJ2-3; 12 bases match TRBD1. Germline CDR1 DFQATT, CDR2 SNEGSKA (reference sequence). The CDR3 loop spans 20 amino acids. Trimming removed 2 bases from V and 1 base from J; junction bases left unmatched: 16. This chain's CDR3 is CSARNTPGTGGYGGTDTQYF. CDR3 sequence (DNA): TGCAGTGCTAGAAATACCCCCGGGACAGGGGGCTATGGGGGCACAGATACGCAGTATTTT.

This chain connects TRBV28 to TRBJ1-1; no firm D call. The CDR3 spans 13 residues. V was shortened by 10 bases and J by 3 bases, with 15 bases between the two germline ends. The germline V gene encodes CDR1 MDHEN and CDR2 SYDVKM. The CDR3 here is CAILGSKYTEAFF. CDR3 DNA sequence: TGTGCCATCTTAGGCAGTAAATACACTGAAGCTTTCTTT. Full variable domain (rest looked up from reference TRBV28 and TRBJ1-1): DVKVTQSSRYLVKRTGEKVFLECVQDMDHENMFWYRQDPGLGLRLIYFSYDVKMKEKGDIPEGYSVSREKKERFSLILESASTNQTSMYLCAILGSKYTEAFFGQGTRLTVV.

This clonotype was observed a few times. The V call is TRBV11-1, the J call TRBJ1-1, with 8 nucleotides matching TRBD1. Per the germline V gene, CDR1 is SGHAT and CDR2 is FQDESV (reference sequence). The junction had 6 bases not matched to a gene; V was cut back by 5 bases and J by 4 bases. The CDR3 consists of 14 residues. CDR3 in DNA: TGTGCCAGCAGCATCCAGACAGGGGCCACTGAAGCTTTCTTT. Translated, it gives CASSIQTGATEAFF.

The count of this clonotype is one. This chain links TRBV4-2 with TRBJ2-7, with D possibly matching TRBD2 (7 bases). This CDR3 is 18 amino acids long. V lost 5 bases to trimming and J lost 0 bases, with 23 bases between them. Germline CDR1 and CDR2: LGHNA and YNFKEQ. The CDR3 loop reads CASSANRRGGASSYEQYF. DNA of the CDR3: TGTGCCAGCAGCGCGAACCGGAGGGGGGGGGCGAGCTCCTACGAGCAGTACTTC.

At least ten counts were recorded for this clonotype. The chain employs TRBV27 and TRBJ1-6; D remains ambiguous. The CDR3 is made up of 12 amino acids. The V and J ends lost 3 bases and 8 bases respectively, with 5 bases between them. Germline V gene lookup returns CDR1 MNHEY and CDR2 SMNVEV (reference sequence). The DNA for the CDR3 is TGTGCCAGCAGTTTTGGTTATTCACCCCTCCACTTT. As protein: CASSFGYSPLHF.

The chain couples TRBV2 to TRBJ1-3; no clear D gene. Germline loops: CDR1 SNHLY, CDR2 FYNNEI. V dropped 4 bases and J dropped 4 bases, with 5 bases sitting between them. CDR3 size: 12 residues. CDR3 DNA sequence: TGTGCCAGCAGTGGTAACGGAAACACCATATATTTT. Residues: CASSGNGNTIYF.

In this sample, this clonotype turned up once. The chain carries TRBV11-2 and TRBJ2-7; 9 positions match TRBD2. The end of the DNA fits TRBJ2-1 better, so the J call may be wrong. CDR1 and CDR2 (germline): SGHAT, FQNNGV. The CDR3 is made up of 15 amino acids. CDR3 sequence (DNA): TGTGCCAGCAGCGTTAGGGCGGGGGGGCCGTTTGAGCAGTTCTTC. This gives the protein CASSVRAGGPFEQFF.

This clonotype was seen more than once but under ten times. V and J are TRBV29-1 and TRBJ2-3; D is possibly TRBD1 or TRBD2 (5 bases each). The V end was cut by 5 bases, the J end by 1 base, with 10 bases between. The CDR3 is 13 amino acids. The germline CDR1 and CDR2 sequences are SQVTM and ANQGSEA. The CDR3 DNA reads TGCAGCGTTCAGGGAGACCGCACAGATACGCAGTATTTT. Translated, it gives CSVQGDRTDTQYF.

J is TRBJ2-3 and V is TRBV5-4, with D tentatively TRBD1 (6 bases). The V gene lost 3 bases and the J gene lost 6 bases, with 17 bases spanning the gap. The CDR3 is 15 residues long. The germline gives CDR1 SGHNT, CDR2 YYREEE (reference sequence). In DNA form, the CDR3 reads TGTGCCAGCAGCTCCCGCAGGGGATCTATTGATACGCAGTATTTT. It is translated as CASSSRRGSIDTQYF. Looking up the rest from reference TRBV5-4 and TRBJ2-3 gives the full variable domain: ETGVTQSPTHLIKTRGQQVTLRCSSQSGHNTVSWYQQALGQGPQFIFQYYREEENGRGNFPPRFSGLQFPNYSSELNVNALELDDSALYLCASSSRRGSIDTQYFGPGTRLTVL.

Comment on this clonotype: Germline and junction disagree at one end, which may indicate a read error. Here the CDR3 DNA reads TGCAGCATTGAAGATTATGGGACAGATGATGGCTACACCTTC. Translated, it gives CSIEDYGTDDGYTF. V gene TRBV29-1 combines with J gene TRBJ1-2; 7 nucleotides line up with TRBD1. This CDR3 contains 14 residues. From germline, CDR1 is SQVTM and CDR2 ANQGSEA.

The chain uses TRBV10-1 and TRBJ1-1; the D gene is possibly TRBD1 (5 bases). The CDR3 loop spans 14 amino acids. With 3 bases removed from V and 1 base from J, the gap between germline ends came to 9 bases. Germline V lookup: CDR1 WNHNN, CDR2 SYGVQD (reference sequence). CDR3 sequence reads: CASSESDRNTEAFF. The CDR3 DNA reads TGCGCCAGCAGTGAATCCGACAGGAACACTGAAGCTTTCTTT.

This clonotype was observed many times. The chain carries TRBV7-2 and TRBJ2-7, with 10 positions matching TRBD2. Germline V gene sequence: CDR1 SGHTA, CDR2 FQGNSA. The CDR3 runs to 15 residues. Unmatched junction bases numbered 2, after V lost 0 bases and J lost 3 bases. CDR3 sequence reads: CASSLAPSGGYEQYF. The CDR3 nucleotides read TGTGCCAGCAGCTTAGCCCCTAGCGGGGGCTACGAGCAGTACTTC.

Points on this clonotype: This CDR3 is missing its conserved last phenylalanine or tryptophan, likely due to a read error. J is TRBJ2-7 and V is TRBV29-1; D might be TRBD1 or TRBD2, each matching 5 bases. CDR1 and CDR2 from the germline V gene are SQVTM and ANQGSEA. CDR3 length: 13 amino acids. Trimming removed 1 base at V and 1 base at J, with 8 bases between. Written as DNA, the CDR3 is TGCAGCGTTGAAGCTGGGGGTTCCTACGAGCAGTACCTC. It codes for CSVEAGGSYEQYL.

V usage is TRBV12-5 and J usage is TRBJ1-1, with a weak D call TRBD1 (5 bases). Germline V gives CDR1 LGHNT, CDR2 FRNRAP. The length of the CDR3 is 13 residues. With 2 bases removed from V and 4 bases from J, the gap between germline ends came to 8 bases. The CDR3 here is CASGLFGGTEAFF. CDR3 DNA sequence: TGTGCTAGTGGTTTGTTCGGGGGCACTGAAGCTTTCTTT. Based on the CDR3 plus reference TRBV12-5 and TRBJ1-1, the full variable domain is DARVTQTPRHKVTEMGQEVTMRCQPILGHNTVFWYRQTMMQGLELLAYFRNRAPLDDSGMPKDRFSAEMPDATLATLKIQPSEPRDSAVYFCASGLFGGTEAFFGQGTRLTVV.

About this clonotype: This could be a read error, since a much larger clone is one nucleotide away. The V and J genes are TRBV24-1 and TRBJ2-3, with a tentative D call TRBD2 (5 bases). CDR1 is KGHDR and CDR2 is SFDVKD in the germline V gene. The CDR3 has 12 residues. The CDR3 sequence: CASSTSRGTQYF. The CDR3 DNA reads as TGTGCCAGCAGTACATCTCGGGGTACGCAGTATTTT.

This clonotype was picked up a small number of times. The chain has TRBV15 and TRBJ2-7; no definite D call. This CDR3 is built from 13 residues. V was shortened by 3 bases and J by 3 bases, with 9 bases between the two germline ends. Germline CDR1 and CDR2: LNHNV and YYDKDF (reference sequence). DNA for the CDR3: TGTGCCACCAGCAGGCCGCCCCTCTACGAGCAGTACTTC. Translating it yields CATSRPPLYEQYF.

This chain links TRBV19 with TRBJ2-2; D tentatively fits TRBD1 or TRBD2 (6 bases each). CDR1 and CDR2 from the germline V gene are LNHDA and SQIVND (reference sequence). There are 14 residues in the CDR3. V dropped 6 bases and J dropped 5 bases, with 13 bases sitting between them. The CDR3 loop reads CASRGGLRTGELFF. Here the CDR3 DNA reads TGTGCCAGTAGGGGGGGCTTAAGGACCGGGGAGCTGTTTTTT.

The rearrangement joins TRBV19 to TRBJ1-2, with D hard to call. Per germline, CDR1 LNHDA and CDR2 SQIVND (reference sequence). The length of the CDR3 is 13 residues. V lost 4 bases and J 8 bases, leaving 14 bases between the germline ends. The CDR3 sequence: CASSTLDGIGYTF. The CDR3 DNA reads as TGTGCCAGTAGTACGTTAGACGGTATCGGCTACACCTTC.

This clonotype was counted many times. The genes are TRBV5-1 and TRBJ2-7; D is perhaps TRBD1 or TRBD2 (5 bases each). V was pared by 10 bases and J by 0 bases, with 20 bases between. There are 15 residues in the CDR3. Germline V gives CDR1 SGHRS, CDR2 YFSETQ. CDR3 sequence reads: CAGARGYGASYEQYF. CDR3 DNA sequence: TGCGCCGGCGCCCGCGGTTACGGGGCCTCCTACGAGCAGTACTTC.

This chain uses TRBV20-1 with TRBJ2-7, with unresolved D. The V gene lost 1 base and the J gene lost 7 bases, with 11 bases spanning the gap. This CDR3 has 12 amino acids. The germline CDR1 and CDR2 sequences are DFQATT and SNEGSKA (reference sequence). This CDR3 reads CSARVGSGEQYF. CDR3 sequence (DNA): TGCAGTGCTAGAGTAGGATCCGGGGAGCAGTACTTC.

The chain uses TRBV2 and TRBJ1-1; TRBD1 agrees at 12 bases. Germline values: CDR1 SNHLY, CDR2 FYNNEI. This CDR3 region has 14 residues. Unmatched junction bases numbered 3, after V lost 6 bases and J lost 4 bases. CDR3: CASRGTGGGTEAFF. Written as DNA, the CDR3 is TGTGCCAGCAGAGGGACAGGGGGCGGCACTGAAGCTTTCTTT.

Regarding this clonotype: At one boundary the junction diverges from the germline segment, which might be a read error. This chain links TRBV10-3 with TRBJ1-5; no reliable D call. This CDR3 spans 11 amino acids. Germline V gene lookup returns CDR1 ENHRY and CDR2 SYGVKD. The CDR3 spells CAIGGQQPQHF. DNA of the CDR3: TGCGCCATCGGAGGGCAGCAGCCCCAGCATTTT.